This T cell receptor (beta chain) was recorded in a study of T-cell reconstitution after alpha-beta-depleted transplantation in children. CDR3 length: 15 amino acids. Per germline, CDR1 DFQATT and CDR2 SNEGSKA (reference sequence). The J segment lost 1 base and the V segment lost 6 bases, leaving 9 bases of the junction unmatched. Preparation of the TCRbeta library involved a method that used unique molecular identifiers. MiXCR was run by TCRdb on the PCR reads, yielding one entry per CDR3 protein. In the table there are 400,000 to 500,000 distinct CDR3 sequences, under 13% of which are singletons. The V and J genes are TRBV20-1 and TRBJ2-3; the match to TRBD1 covers 8 bases. The source of this sequence is a human donor who donated a stem cell graft to a child with acute myeloid leukemia. The material was PBMCs from the stem cell graft donor, obtained from the stem cell graft. In nucleotides, the CDR3 is TGCAGTGCAGAACCCCGGACAGGGCGCACAGATACGCAGTATTTT. It encodes CSAEPRTGRTDTQYF.